This TCR beta chain comes out of a study of blood T cell repertoires in COVID-19. Background on the study: Researchers got acute and convalescent COVID-19 samples from the United States, Italy and Spain. The cDNA or gDNA used as material had been derived from T cells, B-cell-depleted T cells, or PBMCs.

Trimming cost V 2 bases and J 0 bases, with 4 bases left between them. CDR1 is SGHNT and CDR2 is YENEEA in the germline V gene. CDR3 size: 13 residues. Comments on this clone: The same CDR3 can be traced to other DNA sequences in this sample.

Authors' processing steps: Amplification with reference gene primers provided the estimates of nucleated cell counts. The repertoire was sequenced with immunoSEQ multiplex PCR; TCRdb's copy has only in-frame clones and lacks some. V and J calls and clone size are copied from that table; D and trimming were computed from the DNA. The sample carries about 270,000 clones, roughly 85% recorded once. Study members were between about 18 and 95 years old and lived in about two dozen US regions. Input material: PBMCs or T cells enriched from blood (not recorded which). The chain recombines TRBV11-3 with TRBJ1-1; D ambiguous. The sequence derives from a woman in her fifties or sixties with acute COVID-19. CDR3: CASSLSVNTEAFF. CDR3 sequence (DNA): TGTGCCAGCAGCTTATCGGTGAACACTGAAGCTTTCTTT.